The 26 T cell receptor beta chains below come from one sample, sequenced in a study of blood T cell repertoires in COVID-19. Clones were sequenced by immunoSEQ multiplex PCR, and TCRdb holds only the in-frame ones, with some missing. Of approximately 76,000 clones in the sample, 83% are singletons; the top ten hold over 30%. The sequencing sample was made of peripheral blood. These receptors originate from an elderly man with active or convalescent COVID-19.

This chain uses TRBV7-2 with TRBJ1-5; weak D call: TRBD1 (6 bases). V lost 1 base, J lost 6 bases, and 10 bases lay in between. CDR3 length: 14 amino acids. Germline loops: CDR1 SGHTA, CDR2 FQGNSA. The CDR3 coding sequence is TGTGCCAGCAGCTTAGGCAGGGGTGGTCAGCCCCAGCATTTT. Encoded protein: CASSLGRGGQPQHF.

The chain is built from TRBV5-6 and TRBJ1-1, with 11 bases matching TRBD1. The germline CDR1 and CDR2 sequences are SGHDT and YYEEEE. This CDR3 region has 17 residues. V was pared by 1 base and J by 3 bases, with 8 bases of the junction left unmatched. The CDR3 DNA sequence: TGTGCCAGCAGCTTGTTTGGACAGGGGGCCTCTGACACTGAAGCTTTCTTT. Amino acid sequence: CASSLFGQGASDTEAFF.

This clone was picked up one time. The gene calls are TRBV6-1 and TRBJ1-2; the D is unclear. V was pared by 0 bases and J by 4 bases, with 9 bases between. The CDR3 contains 14 residues. Germline V gene sequence: CDR1 MNHNS, CDR2 SASEGT. The CDR3 loop reads CASSEATVSYGYTF. The CDR3 DNA reads TGTGCCAGCAGTGAAGCAACCGTCAGCTATGGCTACACCTTC.

The rearrangement uses TRBV28 and TRBJ2-7, with D tentatively TRBD2 (6 bases). V dropped 3 bases and J dropped 3 bases, with 18 bases sitting between them. The germline CDR1 and CDR2 sequences are MDHEN and SYDVKM. This CDR3 contains 16 residues. The CDR3 region is CASSFHLARLDYEQYF. In DNA form, the CDR3 reads TGTGCCAGCAGTTTCCACCTCGCGAGACTAGACTACGAGCAGTACTTC.

This clone was counted between two and nine times. The V and J genes are TRBV30 and TRBJ1-2; D possibly corresponds to TRBD1 (6 bases). Trimming removed 0 bases from V and 4 bases from J, with 12 bases in between. CDR1 is GTSNPN, CDR2 SVGIG, per germline (reference sequence). There are 14 residues in the CDR3. The CDR3 bases are TGTGCCTGGAGTGTAACAGGGTGGGGCTATGGCTACACCTTC. Translated: CAWSVTGWGYGYTF.

The chain joins TRBV11-2 to TRBJ2-3, with a tentative D call TRBD2 (5 bases). The CDR3 runs 15 residues. V was shortened by 0 bases and J by 6 bases, with 13 bases between the two germline ends. Germline V CDR1 and CDR2: SGHAT, FQNNGV. The CDR3 spells CASSLDPTSPDTQYF. CDR3 sequence (DNA): TGTGCCAGCAGCTTAGATCCAACTAGTCCCGATACGCAGTATTTT.

The chain employs TRBV28 and TRBJ1-5; D gene unclear. The CDR3 is 12 amino acids. Germline-derived CDR1 and CDR2 are MDHEN and SYDVKM. Trimming took 3 bases from V and 6 from J, leaving 6 bases between them. The CDR3 sequence: CASSLAFQPQHF. DNA for the CDR3: TGTGCCAGCAGTTTGGCTTTTCAGCCCCAGCATTTT.

The chain has TRBV7-9 and TRBJ1-1, with 7 positions matching TRBD1. Germline V gene sequence: CDR1 SEHNR, CDR2 FQNEAQ (reference sequence). With 5 bases clipped from V and 5 bases from J, the junction kept 17 bases outside the gene matches. This CDR3 is built from 17 residues. CDR3 region: CASSTSGQVPDTTEAFF. CDR3 DNA sequence: TGTGCCAGCAGCACCTCCGGACAGGTCCCGGATACGACTGAAGCTTTCTTT.

The chain combines TRBV12-5 with TRBJ2-1, with TRBD2 matching 8 bases. J gave up 2 bases and V 6 bases, and 9 bases lay outside the gene matches. This CDR3 is built from 16 residues. Looked up from germline, CDR1 is LGHNT and CDR2 is FRNRAP. This CDR3 is CASGPPTGGTYNEQFF. The CDR3 DNA reads as TGTGCTAGTGGCCCCCCCACGGGAGGGACCTACAATGAGCAGTTCTTC.

The chain has TRBV6-6 and TRBJ1-2; 8 bases align to TRBD1. Per germline, CDR1 MNHNY and CDR2 SVGAGI (reference sequence). V was clipped by 6 bases and J by 7 bases; unmatched bases: 10. The CDR3 runs to 14 residues. The CDR3 is CASSSGQGLPGYTF. CDR3 in DNA: TGTGCCAGCAGCTCCGGACAGGGCTTGCCTGGCTACACCTTC.

The chain links TRBV25-1 to TRBJ2-1; TRBD1 matches at 7 bases. Trimming at V came to 4 bases and at J to 4 bases, leaving 1 base not matched to a gene. The CDR3 loop spans 13 amino acids. Germline values: CDR1 MGHDK, CDR2 SYGVNS. The CDR3 spells CASSGDSYNEQFF. The CDR3, as DNA: TGTGCCAGCAGTGGGGACAGTTACAATGAGCAGTTCTTC.

This clone was detected only once. The chain links TRBV9 to TRBJ2-2, with D possibly matching TRBD1 (5 bases). The CDR3 runs 15 residues. Germline assignment: CDR1 SGDLS and CDR2 YYNGEE. V lost 2 bases, J lost 6 bases, and 14 bases lay in between. The CDR3 protein is CASSVVGLRAGELFF. For the CDR3, the DNA is TGTGCCAGCAGCGTCGTGGGGCTTCGCGCCGGGGAGCTGTTTTTT.

This clone was seen only once. The chain links TRBV5-1 to TRBJ1-2; a weak D match, TRBD1 (5 bases). The germline V gene encodes CDR1 SGHRS and CDR2 YFSETQ. This CDR3 region has 14 residues. The germline V and J ends were trimmed by 0 bases and 1 base, with 7 bases remaining between them. The DNA of the CDR3 is TGCGCCAGCAGCTTGGACAGGATTAACTATGGCTACACCTTC. Protein product: CASSLDRINYGYTF.

This rearrangement joins TRBV2 to TRBJ2-1; TRBD2 matches 12 bases. CDR3 length equals 15 residues. J was trimmed by 12 bases and V by 6 bases; bases with no gene match: 12. Germline V gene sequence: CDR1 SNHLY, CDR2 FYNNEI. The CDR3 reads CASSLTSGGPALQFF. The CDR3 bases are TGTGCCAGCAGCCTCACTAGCGGGGGGCCGGCGTTGCAGTTCTTC.

The chain joins TRBV4-2 to TRBJ2-7; 10 bases line up with TRBD1. The ends lost 1 base at V and 5 bases at J; junction bases unmatched: 11. Germline V CDR1 and CDR2: LGHNA, YNFKEQ. The CDR3 is made up of 17 amino acids. The CDR3 bases are TGTGCCAGCAGCCAAGTGGGGGTCGGGACAGGGGACCACGAGCAGTACTTC. Translated, it gives CASSQVGVGTGDHEQYF.

This chain joins TRBV7-9 and TRBJ2-2, with TRBD1 matching 9 bases. The CDR3 loop spans 14 amino acids. J lost 6 bases, V lost 5 bases, and 4 bases had no gene match. Germline CDR1 and CDR2: SEHNR and FQNEAQ (reference sequence). The CDR3 DNA follows: TGTGCCAGCAGCACCTGGACAGGGGCCGGGGAGCTGTTTTTT. It specifies CASSTWTGAGELFF.

This clone was counted a few times. The chain joins TRBV5-6 to TRBJ2-2, with 8 nucleotides matching TRBD1. The V segment lost 4 bases and the J segment 4 bases; nucleotides outside the gene matches: 12. The CDR3 runs 17 residues. Germline V gene lookup returns CDR1 SGHDT and CDR2 YYEEEE. The CDR3 DNA is TGTGCCAGCAGCGATACCACGGACAGGGCCGGCACCGGGGAGCTGTTTTTT. It yields the protein CASSDTTDRAGTGELFF.

This clone was counted between two and nine times. The chain carries TRBV5-8 and TRBJ2-5; 10 bases fit TRBD2. The CDR3 sequence is 15 residues long. CDR1 SGHTS and CDR2 YDEGEE come from the germline V gene. The V segment lost 2 bases and the J segment 3 bases; nucleotides outside the gene matches: 4. The CDR3 is CASSLGLAVEETQYF. The CDR3, as DNA: TGTGCCAGCAGCTTAGGACTAGCGGTAGAAGAGACCCAGTACTTC.

The rearrangement uses TRBV7-2 and TRBJ2-7; 10 bases align to TRBD2. The CDR3 runs to 17 residues. Looked up from germline, CDR1 is SGHTA and CDR2 is FQGNSA. J lost 0 bases, V lost 5 bases, and 10 bases had no gene match. CDR3 sequence: CASSLSEREGYSYEQYF. The CDR3 region has the DNA TGTGCCAGCAGCCTTAGTGAGCGGGAGGGGTACTCCTACGAGCAGTACTTC. The full variable domain, its missing parts supplied by reference TRBV7-2 and TRBJ2-7, is GAGVSQSPSNKVTEKGKDVELRCDPISGHTALYWYRQSLGQGLEFLIYFQGNSAPDKSGLPSDRFSAERTGGSVSTLTIQRTQQEDSAVYLCASSLSEREGYSYEQYFGPGTRLTVT.

This chain links TRBV7-9 with TRBJ1-5; possibly TRBD1 for D (6 bases). CDR3 length equals 15 residues. V lost 0 bases and J 6 bases, leaving 12 bases between the germline ends. Per the germline V gene, CDR1 is SEHNR and CDR2 is FQNEAQ (reference sequence). CDR3 sequence: CASSLAGAGGQPQHF. In DNA, the CDR3 is TGTGCCAGCAGCTTAGCGGGGGCGGGAGGTCAGCCCCAGCATTTT.

The chain links TRBV9 to TRBJ1-5, with D perhaps matching TRBD1 (6 bases). Trimming stripped 4 bases from V and 5 bases from J, with 13 bases between. Germline lookup yields CDR1 SGDLS and CDR2 YYNGEE. This CDR3 region has 14 residues. CDR3 bases: TGTGCCAGCAGCCCGACAGGTTTGTATCAGCCCCAGCATTTT. It is translated as CASSPTGLYQPQHF. Combining the CDR3 with reference TRBV9 and TRBJ1-5 gives the whole variable domain DSGVTQTPKHLITATGQRVTLRCSPRSGDLSVYWYQQSLDQGLQFLIQYYNGEERAKGNILERFSAQQFPDLHSELNLSSLELGDSALYFCASSPTGLYQPQHFGDGTRLSIL.

The V call is TRBV21-1, the J call TRBJ1-2. TRBV21-1 is a pseudogene. There are 16 residues in the CDR3. The CDR3: CASSKAGRGPLYGYTF. Written as DNA, the CDR3 is TGTGCCAGCAGCAAAGCGGGGAGGGGTCCCCTCTATGGCTACACCTTC.

The chain uses TRBV28 and TRBJ2-5; 10 bases match TRBD2. The CDR3 has 15 amino acids. Losses at the gene ends were 5 bases for V and 2 bases for J; bases not matched to a gene: 5. Germline V gives CDR1 MDHEN, CDR2 SYDVKM. This CDR3 is CASSTQLAGQETQYF. The CDR3 DNA sequence: TGTGCCAGCAGTACCCAACTAGCGGGGCAAGAGACCCAGTACTTC.

The rearrangement joins TRBV10-3 to TRBJ2-2, with D hard to call. Germline V gene lookup returns CDR1 ENHRY and CDR2 SYGVKD. The V and J ends lost 8 bases and 0 bases respectively, with 19 bases between them. The CDR3 is 17 amino acids. The CDR3 DNA is TGTGCCATCGGAAGAGTAGGCGGAACCGCGAACACCGGGGAGCTGTTTTTT. It codes for CAIGRVGGTANTGELFF.

The chain employs TRBV4-2 and TRBJ1-3; TRBD1 is a possible D gene (6 bases). The V gene's germline CDR1 is LGHNA and CDR2 YNFKEQ. Trimming removed 3 bases from V and 0 bases from J, with 9 bases in between. The CDR3 loop spans 15 amino acids. Written as DNA, the CDR3 is TGTGCCAGCAGCCACCAACAGGGCTCTGGAAACACCATATATTTT. As protein: CASSHQQGSGNTIYF.

This clone was observed a handful of times. The chain joins TRBV6-4 to TRBJ2-1; 10 nucleotides match TRBD2. V shed 6 bases, J shed 6 bases, and the junction held 5 bases outside the gene matches. The CDR3 is made up of 14 amino acids. CDR1 and CDR2 from the germline V gene are MRHNA and SNTAGT. CDR3 sequence (DNA): TGTGCCAGCAGCCCTAGCGGGAGAATCAATGAGCAGTTCTTC. It codes for CASSPSGRINEQFF.